Presented here are 23 T cell receptor beta chains from one specimen sequenced in a study of early T cells in non-severe SARS-CoV-2 infection. From the 5' RACE reads, TCRdb called clonotypes with MiXCR, one entry per CDR3 protein. The repertoire holds over 25,000 distinct CDR3 sequences, with roughly 5.6% as singletons. Sequencing was carried out using whole blood. The source of these receptors is an adult who was a healthcare worker with PCR-confirmed SARS-CoV-2 infection or an uninfected control (not recorded which).

This clonotype has just a few counts. The chain joins TRBV6-2 or TRBV6-3 to TRBJ2-4, with 10 bases fitting TRBD1. The V gene end was trimmed by 4 bases and the J gene end by 6 bases; junction bases not matched to a gene: 6. The V gene's germline CDR1 is MNHEY and CDR2 SVGEGT. There are 15 residues in the CDR3. The CDR3 DNA follows: TGTGCCAGCAGTTCGGGACAGGGGTCGAGAAACATTCAGTACTTC. The encoded protein is CASSSGQGSRNIQYF.

The rearrangement joins TRBV28 to TRBJ2-1; D not resolved. Per the germline V gene, CDR1 is MDHEN and CDR2 is SYDVKM. The V end was cut by 5 bases, the J end by 4 bases, with 9 bases between. This CDR3 contains 13 residues. This CDR3 reads CASSPRLYNEQFF. The CDR3 DNA is TGTGCCAGCAGTCCCCGACTTTACAATGAGCAGTTCTTC.

In its sample, this clonotype was seen a few times. The J gene is TRBJ2-1, the V gene TRBV25-1, with D tentatively TRBD1 or TRBD2 (5 bases each). Germline CDR1 is MGHDK and CDR2 is SYGVNS. This CDR3 region has 15 residues. The V end was cut by 2 bases, the J end by 5 bases, with 13 bases between. The CDR3 loop reads CASSEPRDADNEQFF. DNA of the CDR3: TGTGCCAGCAGTGAACCACGGGACGCTGACAATGAGCAGTTCTTC.

This clonotype was detected many times. The chain is built from TRBV9 and TRBJ2-3; D gene uncertain. Germline CDR1 SGDLS, CDR2 YYNGEE. This CDR3 is 12 amino acids long. Deletions cut 0 bases from V and 4 bases from J, with 3 bases between. This chain's CDR3 is CASSVDADTQYF. In DNA, the CDR3 is TGTGCCAGCAGCGTAGACGCAGATACGCAGTATTTT.

This rearrangement joins TRBV27 to TRBJ2-3; D is possibly TRBD1 (6 bases). Trimming left V 2 bases short and J 6 bases short, with 24 bases between. Germline CDR1 and CDR2: MNHEY and SMNVEV (reference sequence). The CDR3 length is 18 residues. CDR3 DNA: TGTGCCAGCAGTTTAGATCGCCCGACAGGCGAACTCAGGGATACGCAGTATTTT. Encoded protein: CASSLDRPTGELRDTQYF.

The rearrangement uses TRBV2 and TRBJ2-4; the D is unclear. The CDR3 is made up of 12 amino acids. In germline, CDR1 is SNHLY, CDR2 FYNNEI. V shed 6 bases and J shed 5 bases, with 8 bases lying between them. The chain's CDR3 is CASSPTENIQYF. DNA for the CDR3: TGTGCCAGCAGCCCGACGGAAAACATTCAGTACTTC.

The chain recombines TRBV28 with TRBJ2-3; 8 bases fit TRBD1. This CDR3 has 15 amino acids. Germline-derived CDR1 and CDR2 are MDHEN and SYDVKM. J lost 5 bases, V lost 4 bases, and 8 bases had no gene match. Here the CDR3 DNA reads TGTGCCAGCAGTTCCTCAGGGGGCGCGGTAGATACGCAGTATTTT. Translation gives CASSSSGGAVDTQYF.

In its sample, this clonotype was seen many times. The V call is TRBV6-2 or TRBV6-3, the J call TRBJ1-5; 10 bases agree with TRBD1. The CDR3 is made up of 18 amino acids. Germline assignment: CDR1 MNHEY and CDR2 SVGEGT. V was clipped by 2 bases and J by 4 bases; unmatched bases: 11. The CDR3 coding sequence is TGTGCCAGCAGTTACATCTTGTTCGGGACAGGGGATAATCAGCCCCAGCATTTT. Protein sequence: CASSYILFGTGDNQPQHF.

V gene TRBV5-1 combines with J gene TRBJ1-5, with D possibly TRBD1 on 5 matching bases. V was clipped by 0 bases and J by 7 bases, with 11 bases between them. CDR1 is SGHRS, CDR2 YFSETQ, per germline. The CDR3 contains 14 residues. The CDR3 is CASSLEAGSQPQHF. The CDR3 DNA reads as TGCGCCAGCAGCTTGGAGGCAGGGAGCCAGCCCCAGCATTTT.

This clonotype was seen at least ten times. The V and J genes are TRBV28 and TRBJ2-7, with 11 nucleotides matching TRBD1. The CDR3 is 12 amino acids. J gave up 4 bases and V 9 bases, and 2 bases lay outside the gene matches. The V gene's germline CDR1 is MDHEN and CDR2 SYDVKM. CDR3 in amino acids: CASGQGAYEQYF. The CDR3 DNA sequence: TGTGCCAGTGGACAGGGGGCATACGAGCAGTACTTC.

This clonotype has ten or more counts. The chain has TRBV28 and TRBJ1-5, with 8 positions matching TRBD1. There are 17 residues in the CDR3. The J segment lost 3 bases and the V segment lost 3 bases, leaving 10 bases of the junction unmatched. Germline V lookup: CDR1 MDHEN, CDR2 SYDVKM. CDR3 DNA sequence: TGTGCCAGCAGTTTTGGAGTACCGGGACAGGACAATCAGCCCCAGCATTTT. This gives the protein CASSFGVPGQDNQPQHF.

This clonotype was detected ten times or more. The rearrangement joins TRBV20-1 to TRBJ2-1; D is uncertain. The germline gives CDR1 DFQATT, CDR2 SNEGSKA (reference sequence). The CDR3 has 11 residues. Trimming took 4 bases from V and 3 from J, leaving 4 bases between them. CDR3 sequence reads: CSATYYNEQFF. In DNA form, the CDR3 reads TGCAGTGCTACTTACTACAATGAGCAGTTCTTC.

The chain employs TRBV28 and TRBJ2-7; TRBD1 might be the D (6 bases). From germline, CDR1 is MDHEN and CDR2 SYDVKM. There are 15 residues in the CDR3. Trimming shortened V by 7 bases and J by 0 bases, and 16 bases separated the two germline ends. CDR3: CASNPSDSRSYEQYF. CDR3 bases: TGTGCCAGCAACCCTTCGGACAGTCGCTCCTACGAGCAGTACTTC.

The chain combines TRBV6-2 or TRBV6-3 with TRBJ2-2; 9 bases fit TRBD1. With V trimmed by 5 bases and J by 5 bases, 18 bases remained unmatched. The germline V gene has CDR1 MNHEY and CDR2 SVGEGT. The CDR3 loop spans 19 amino acids. The CDR3 sequence is CASSPGVSRGQGRTGELFF. The CDR3 region has the DNA TGTGCCAGCAGTCCCGGTGTCTCACGGGGACAGGGAAGGACCGGGGAGCTGTTTTTT.

This clonotype was counted ten times or more. The J gene is TRBJ2-7, the V gene TRBV28; no clear D gene. The germline V and J ends were trimmed by 5 bases and 9 bases, with 20 bases remaining between them. CDR1 and CDR2 (germline): MDHEN, SYDVKM. This CDR3 has 14 amino acids. CDR3 residues: CASSRSGPVDLQYF. The CDR3 DNA reads TGTGCCAGCAGTCGTTCCGGGCCCGTCGACCTGCAGTACTTC.

This clonotype was observed many times. The J gene is TRBJ2-1, the V gene TRBV7-2; D is ambiguous. This CDR3 contains 14 residues. Germline CDR1 and CDR2: SGHTA and FQGNSA. With 2 bases removed from V and 3 bases from J, the gap between germline ends came to 8 bases. In nucleotides, the CDR3 is TGTGCCAGCAGCTTAAGGGTCAGCTACAATGAGCAGTTCTTC. It yields the protein CASSLRVSYNEQFF.

In its sample, this clonotype was seen many times. The DNA for the CDR3 is TGCAGTGCTACACCGGGACTAGCCACAGATACGCAGTATTTT. It yields the protein CSATPGLATDTQYF. The V gene is TRBV20-1, the J gene TRBJ2-3, with 9 nucleotides matching TRBD2. The germline CDR1 and CDR2 sequences are DFQATT and SNEGSKA (reference sequence). V lost 4 bases to trimming and J lost 2 bases; unmatched junction nucleotides: 4. The CDR3 loop spans 14 amino acids.

A few counts support this clonotype. The chain has TRBV4-3 and TRBJ1-1, with D perhaps TRBD1 (5 bases). The germline CDR1 and CDR2 sequences are LGHNA and YSLEER. The V end was cut by 0 bases, the J end by 5 bases, with 19 bases between. There are 17 residues in the CDR3. The CDR3 spells CASSQDLTGVGATEAFF. The CDR3 DNA sequence: TGCGCCAGCAGCCAAGATCTCACAGGTGTAGGTGCGACTGAAGCTTTCTTT.

In this sample, this clonotype turned up many times. This chain uses TRBV7-2 with TRBJ2-3; D is unresolved. The CDR3 extends over 14 amino acids. Trimming left V 1 base short and J 2 bases short, with 7 bases between. CDR1 and CDR2 (germline): SGHTA, FQGNSA. In DNA form, the CDR3 reads TGTGCCAGCAGCTTAGGCCAGCTCACAGATACGCAGTATTTT. Amino acid sequence: CASSLGQLTDTQYF. The full variable domain, completed using reference TRBV7-2 and TRBJ2-3, is GAGVSQSPSNKVTEKGKDVELRCDPISGHTALYWYRQSLGQGLEFLIYFQGNSAPDKSGLPSDRFSAERTGGSVSTLTIQRTQQEDSAVYLCASSLGQLTDTQYFGPGTRLTVL.

This clonotype was counted ten times or more. The chain links TRBV6-5 to TRBJ2-5; D gene ambiguous. This CDR3 region has 13 residues. Germline V lookup: CDR1 MNHEY, CDR2 SVGAGI. Trimming removed 8 bases from V and 4 bases from J, with 14 bases in between. The CDR3 spells CASRQQIGETQYF. The CDR3, as DNA: TGTGCCAGCCGGCAACAGATAGGAGAGACCCAGTACTTC.

This clonotype was found a few times. The gene calls are TRBV12-3 or TRBV12-4 and TRBJ1-5; D is uncertain. This CDR3 spans 15 amino acids. V dropped 4 bases and J dropped 0 bases, with 10 bases sitting between them. CDR3 sequence (DNA): TGTGCCAGCAGTTCCGGGATTTATAGCAATCAGCCCCAGCATTTT. Amino acid sequence: CASSSGIYSNQPQHF.

This clonotype was recorded at least ten times. J is TRBJ2-1 and V is TRBV28; D is unclear. Trimming cost V 11 bases and J 0 bases, with 8 bases left between them. CDR3 length: 12 residues. CDR1 and CDR2 (germline): MDHEN, SYDVKM. In nucleotides, the CDR3 is TGTGCCTGCTCGAGCTCCTACAATGAGCAGTTCTTC. Its translation: CACSSSYNEQFF.

This clonotype was detected many times. The chain has TRBV2 and TRBJ2-2, with a tentative D call TRBD1 (6 bases). Germline V CDR1 and CDR2: SNHLY, FYNNEI. Trimming left V 5 bases short and J 1 base short, with 11 bases between. The CDR3 runs to 15 residues. The CDR3 loop is CASSRQDLNTGELFF. In DNA, the CDR3 is TGTGCCAGCAGTAGACAGGACTTGAACACCGGGGAGCTGTTTTTT.